This TCR beta chain was found in a study of lymphopenia after photon versus proton radiotherapy. Study conclusions and caveats: Proton therapy kept repertoires fairly stable, unlike photons, which gained effector/memory cells. In patients who died, overall survival fell as post-nadir TCR diversity dropped more. Oligoclonal CD8+ Temra expansion after nadir drove photon patients' diversity drop.

A remark on this clone: Its antigen is unknown.

Assay used: immunoSEQ multiplex PCR; TCRdb lists only in-frame clones, some missing. Of roughly 42,000 clones detected, roughly 85% appear once; the ten largest clones hold over 2%. The CDR3 consists of 16 residues. V was trimmed by 4 bases and J by 3 bases, leaving 18 bases between them. Germline assignment: CDR1 SGHTA and CDR2 FQGNSA. The chain couples TRBV7-2 to TRBJ1-1, with D perhaps TRBD1 (6 bases). Source: peripheral blood, taken from a patient treated with photon-based radiotherapy. The receptor's source is a middle-aged man with gastric cancer. For the CDR3, the DNA is TGTGCCAGCAGCTCTCCCTGGGGGGCCAGGGACACTGAAGCTTTCTTT. Its protein product is CASSSPWGARDTEAFF.